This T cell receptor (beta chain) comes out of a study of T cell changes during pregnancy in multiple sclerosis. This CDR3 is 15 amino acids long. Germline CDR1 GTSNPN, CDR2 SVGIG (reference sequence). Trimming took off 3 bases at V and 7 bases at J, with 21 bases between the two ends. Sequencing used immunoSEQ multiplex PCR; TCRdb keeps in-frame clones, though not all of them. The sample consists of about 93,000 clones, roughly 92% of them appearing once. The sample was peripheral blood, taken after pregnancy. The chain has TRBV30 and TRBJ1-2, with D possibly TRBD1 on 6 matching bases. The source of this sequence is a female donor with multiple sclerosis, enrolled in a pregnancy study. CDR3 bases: TGTGCCTGGAGATCAGGGGCGGAAACTTCGCGTGGCTACACCTTC. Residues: CAWRSGAETSRGYTF.